This T cell receptor beta chain originates from a study of blood T cell repertoires in COVID-19. Study in general: Acute and convalescent COVID-19 specimens originated in the United States, Italy and Spain.

Original processing methods: Using reference gene primer amplification, nucleated cell counts were estimated. Some clones are missing from TCRdb's copy, which holds only in-frame ones; the method was immunoSEQ multiplex PCR. V and J calls and clone size are those listed in that table; D and trimming were worked out from the DNA. The sample consists of approximately 350,000 clones, approximately 86% of them appearing once. CDR1 is WSHSY, CDR2 SAAADI, per germline. V lost 7 bases, J lost 2 bases, and 14 bases lay in between. The CDR3 is 14 residues long. Sequences were obtained from peripheral blood. V gene TRBV10-2 combines with J gene TRBJ1-1, with D possibly matching TRBD1 (5 bases). This receptor was obtained from a woman aged 55-69 years with COVID-19, enrolled during active disease. The CDR3 spells CASNEGQANTEAFF. The DNA for the CDR3 is TGCGCCAGCAATGAAGGACAAGCAAACACTGAAGCTTTCTTT.